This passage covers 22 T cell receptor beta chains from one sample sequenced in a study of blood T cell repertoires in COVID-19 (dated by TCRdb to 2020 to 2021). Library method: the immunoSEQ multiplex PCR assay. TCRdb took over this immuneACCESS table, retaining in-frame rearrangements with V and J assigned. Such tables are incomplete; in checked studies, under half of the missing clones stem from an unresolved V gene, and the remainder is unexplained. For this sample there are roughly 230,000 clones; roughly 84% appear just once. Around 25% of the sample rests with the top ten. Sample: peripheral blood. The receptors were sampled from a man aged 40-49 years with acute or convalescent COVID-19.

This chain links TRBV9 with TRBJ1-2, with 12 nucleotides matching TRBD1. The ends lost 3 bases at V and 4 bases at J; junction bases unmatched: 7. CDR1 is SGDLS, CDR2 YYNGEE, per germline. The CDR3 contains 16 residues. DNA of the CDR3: TGTGCCAGCAGCGCGGGACAGGGGGCTGGGATCTATGGCTACACCTTC. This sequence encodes CASSAGQGAGIYGYTF. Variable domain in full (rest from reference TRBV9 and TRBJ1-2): DSGVTQTPKHLITATGQRVTLRCSPRSGDLSVYWYQQSLDQGLQFLIQYYNGEERAKGNILERFSAQQFPDLHSELNLSSLELGDSALYFCASSAGQGAGIYGYTFGSGTRLTVV.

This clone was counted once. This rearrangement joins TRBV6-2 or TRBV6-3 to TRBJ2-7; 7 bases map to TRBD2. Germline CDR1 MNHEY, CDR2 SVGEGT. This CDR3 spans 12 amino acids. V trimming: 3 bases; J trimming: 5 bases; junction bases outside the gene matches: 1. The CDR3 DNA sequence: TGTGCCAGCAGTTATCTAGCGGACGAGCAGTACTTC. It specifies CASSYLADEQYF.

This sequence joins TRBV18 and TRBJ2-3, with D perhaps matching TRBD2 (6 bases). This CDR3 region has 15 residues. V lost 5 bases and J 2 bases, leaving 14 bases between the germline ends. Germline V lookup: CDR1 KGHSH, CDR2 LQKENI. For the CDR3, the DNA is TGTGCCAGCTCAAGGCCTAGCGACACCACAGATACGCAGTATTTT. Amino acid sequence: CASSRPSDTTDTQYF.

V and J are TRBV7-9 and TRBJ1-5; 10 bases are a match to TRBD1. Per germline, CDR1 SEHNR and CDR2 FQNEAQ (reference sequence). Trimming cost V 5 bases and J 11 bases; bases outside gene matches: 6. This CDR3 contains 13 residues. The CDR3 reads CASSRTGTGAQHF. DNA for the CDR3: TGTGCCAGCAGCAGGACAGGGACAGGGGCCCAGCATTTT.

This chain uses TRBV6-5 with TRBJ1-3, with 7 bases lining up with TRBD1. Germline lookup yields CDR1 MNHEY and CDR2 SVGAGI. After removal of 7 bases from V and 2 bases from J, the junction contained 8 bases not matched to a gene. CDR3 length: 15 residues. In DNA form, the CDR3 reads TGTGCCAGCACCGACTTCACAGGGGCTGGAAACACCATATATTTT. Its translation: CASTDFTGAGNTIYF.

CDR3 sequence: CASSRRSGADSYEQYF. The CDR3 nucleotides are TGCGCCAGCAGCAGACGGAGCGGGGCTGACTCCTACGAGCAGTACTTC. This chain joins TRBV5-1 and TRBJ2-7; TRBD2 aligns across 7 bases. Trimming took 4 bases from V and 0 from J; bases not matched to a gene: 10. CDR3 size: 16 residues. Germline loops: CDR1 SGHRS, CDR2 YFSETQ. The full variable domain, in which reference TRBV5-1 and TRBJ2-7 provide the parts outside the CDR3, is KAGVTQTPRYLIKTRGQQVTLSCSPISGHRSVSWYQQTPGQGLQFLFEYFSETQRNKGNFPGRFSGRQFSNSRSEMNVSTLELGDSALYLCASSRRSGADSYEQYFGPGTRLTVT.

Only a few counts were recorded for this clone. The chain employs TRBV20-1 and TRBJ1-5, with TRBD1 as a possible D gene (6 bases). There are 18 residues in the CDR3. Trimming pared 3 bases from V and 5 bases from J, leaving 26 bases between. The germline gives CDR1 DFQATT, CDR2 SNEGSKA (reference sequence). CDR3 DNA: TGCAGTGCTAGTTGGCGGACTCCAACAGGGCCGAGAGATCAGCCCCAGCATTTT. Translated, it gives CSASWRTPTGPRDQPQHF.

CDR3 sequence: CASSSSDTQYF. CDR3 nucleotide sequence: TGTGCCAGCAGTTCGAGTGATACGCAGTATTTT. The V call is TRBV12-3 or TRBV12-4, the J call TRBJ2-3, with no clear D. Trimming removed 4 bases at V and 6 bases at J, with 5 bases between. The CDR3 spans 11 residues.

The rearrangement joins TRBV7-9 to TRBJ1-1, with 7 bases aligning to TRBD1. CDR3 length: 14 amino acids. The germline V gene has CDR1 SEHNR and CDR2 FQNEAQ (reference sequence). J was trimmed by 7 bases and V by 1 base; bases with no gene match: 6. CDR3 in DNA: TGTGCCAGCAGCTTAGAGGTTGCAGGGGGTGAAGCTTTCTTT. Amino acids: CASSLEVAGGEAFF.

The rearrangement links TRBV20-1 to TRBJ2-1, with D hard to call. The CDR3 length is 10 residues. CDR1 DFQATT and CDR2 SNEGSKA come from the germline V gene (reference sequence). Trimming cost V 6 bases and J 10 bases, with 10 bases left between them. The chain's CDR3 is CSALVREQFF. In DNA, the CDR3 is TGCAGTGCCCTCGTACGGGAGCAGTTCTTC.

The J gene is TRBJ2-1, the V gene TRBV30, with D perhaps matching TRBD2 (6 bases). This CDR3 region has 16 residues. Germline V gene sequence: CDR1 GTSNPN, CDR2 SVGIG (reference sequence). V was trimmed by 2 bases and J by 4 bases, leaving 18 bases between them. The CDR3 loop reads CAWSLNFLATYNEQFF. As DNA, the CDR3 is TGTGCCTGGAGTCTGAACTTCCTAGCGACATACAATGAGCAGTTCTTC.

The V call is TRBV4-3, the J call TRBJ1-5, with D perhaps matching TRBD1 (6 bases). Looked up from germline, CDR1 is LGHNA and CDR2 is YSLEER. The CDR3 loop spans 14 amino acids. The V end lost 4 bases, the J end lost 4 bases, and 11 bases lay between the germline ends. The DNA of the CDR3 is TGCGCCAGCAGCCGGGACATCGGGAATCAGCCCCAGCATTTT. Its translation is CASSRDIGNQPQHF.

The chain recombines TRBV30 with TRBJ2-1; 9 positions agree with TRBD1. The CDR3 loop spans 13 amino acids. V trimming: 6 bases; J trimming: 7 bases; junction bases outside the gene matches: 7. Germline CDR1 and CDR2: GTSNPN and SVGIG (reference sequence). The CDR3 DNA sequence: TGTGCCTGCGGGACAGGGAATATGAATGAGCAGTTCTTC. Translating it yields CACGTGNMNEQFF.

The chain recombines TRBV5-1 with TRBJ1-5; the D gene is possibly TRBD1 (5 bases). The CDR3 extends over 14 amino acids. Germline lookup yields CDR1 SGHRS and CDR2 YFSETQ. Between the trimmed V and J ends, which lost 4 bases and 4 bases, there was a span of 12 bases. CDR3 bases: TGCGCCAGCAGCCCACTTGGGGGGAATCAGCCCCAGCATTTT. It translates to CASSPLGGNQPQHF.

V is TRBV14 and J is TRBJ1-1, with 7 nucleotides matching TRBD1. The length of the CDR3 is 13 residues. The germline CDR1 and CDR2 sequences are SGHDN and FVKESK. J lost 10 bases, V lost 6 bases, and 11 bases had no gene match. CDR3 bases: TGTGCCAGCAGTTTAACTAACCAGGGGGTAGCTTTCTTT. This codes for CASSLTNQGVAFF.

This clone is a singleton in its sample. The CDR3 bases are TGCGCCAGCAGCCAAGATGGGACAGGGTGGCTAAACATTCAGTACTTC. It yields the protein CASSQDGTGWLNIQYF. The chain recombines TRBV4-1 with TRBJ2-4; TRBD1 matches at 9 bases. The CDR3 sequence is 16 residues long. Germline V gene data show CDR1 as MGHRA and CDR2 as YSYEKL. V was pared by 0 bases and J by 6 bases, with 6 bases of the junction left unmatched.

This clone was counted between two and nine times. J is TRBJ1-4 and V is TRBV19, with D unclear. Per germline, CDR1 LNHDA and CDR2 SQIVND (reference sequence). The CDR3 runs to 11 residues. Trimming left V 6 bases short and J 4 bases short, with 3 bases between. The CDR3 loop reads CASSHNEKLFF. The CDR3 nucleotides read TGTGCCAGTAGCCATAATGAAAAACTGTTTTTT.

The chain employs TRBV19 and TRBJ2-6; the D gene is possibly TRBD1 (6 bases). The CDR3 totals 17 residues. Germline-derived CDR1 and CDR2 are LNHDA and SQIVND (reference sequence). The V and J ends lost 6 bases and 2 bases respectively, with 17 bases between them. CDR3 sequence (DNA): TGTGCCAGTAGACCTACGGGACAAGTGGCTGGGGCCAACGTCCTGACTTTC. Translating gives CASRPTGQVAGANVLTF.

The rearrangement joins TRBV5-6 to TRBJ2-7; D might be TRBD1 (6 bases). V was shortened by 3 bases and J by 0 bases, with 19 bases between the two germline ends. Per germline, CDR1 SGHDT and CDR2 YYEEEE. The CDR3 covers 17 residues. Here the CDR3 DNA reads TGTGCCAGCAGCTACCTAGTTTCCGGGACAAACTCCTACGAGCAGTACTTC. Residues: CASSYLVSGTNSYEQYF.

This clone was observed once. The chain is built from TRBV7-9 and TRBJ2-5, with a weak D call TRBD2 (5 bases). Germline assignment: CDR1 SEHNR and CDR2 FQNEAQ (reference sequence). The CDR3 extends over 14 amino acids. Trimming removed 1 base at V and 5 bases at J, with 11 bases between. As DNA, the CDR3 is TGTGCCAGCAGCTTAGGAGAGGGATGGGAGACCCAGTACTTC. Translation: CASSLGEGWETQYF.

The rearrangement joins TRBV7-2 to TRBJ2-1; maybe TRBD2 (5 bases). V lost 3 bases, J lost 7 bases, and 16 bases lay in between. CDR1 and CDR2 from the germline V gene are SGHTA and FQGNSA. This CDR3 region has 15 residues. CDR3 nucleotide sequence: TGTGCCAGCAGCTTGCTAGCCCCCCTGATTAATGAGCAGTTCTTC. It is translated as CASSLLAPLINEQFF.

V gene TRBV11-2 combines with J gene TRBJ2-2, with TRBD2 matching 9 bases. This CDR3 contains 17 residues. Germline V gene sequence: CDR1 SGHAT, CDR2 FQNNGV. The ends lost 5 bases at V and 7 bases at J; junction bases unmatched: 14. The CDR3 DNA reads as TGTGCCAGCAGCCTGGGGGGCGGGAGGGCCTATGGCGGGGAGCTGTTTTTT. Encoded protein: CASSLGGGRAYGGELFF.